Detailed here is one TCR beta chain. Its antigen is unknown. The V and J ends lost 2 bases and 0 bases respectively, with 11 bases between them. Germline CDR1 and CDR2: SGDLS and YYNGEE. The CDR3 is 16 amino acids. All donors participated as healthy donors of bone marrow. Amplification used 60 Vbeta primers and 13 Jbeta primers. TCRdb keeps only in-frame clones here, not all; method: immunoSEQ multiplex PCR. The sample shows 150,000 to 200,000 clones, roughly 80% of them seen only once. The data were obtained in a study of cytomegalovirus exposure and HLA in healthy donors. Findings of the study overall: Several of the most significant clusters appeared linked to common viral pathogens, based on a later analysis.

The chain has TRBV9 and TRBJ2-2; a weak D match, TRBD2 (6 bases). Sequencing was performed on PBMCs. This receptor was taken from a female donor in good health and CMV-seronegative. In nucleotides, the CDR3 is TGTGCCAGCAGCGTTAGCGGAAACGCGAACACCGGGGAGCTGTTTTTT. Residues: CASSVSGNANTGELFF. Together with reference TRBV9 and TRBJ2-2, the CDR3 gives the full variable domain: DSGVTQTPKHLITATGQRVTLRCSPRSGDLSVYWYQQSLDQGLQFLIQYYNGEERAKGNILERFSAQQFPDLHSELNLSSLELGDSALYFCASSVSGNANTGELFFGEGSRLTVL.